This TCR beta chain originates from a study of early T cells in non-severe SARS-CoV-2 infection. In the study overall: Investigators sequenced bulk RNA drawn from unsorted whole blood, and chains remained unpaired. Study-wide points: In VDJdb matching, anti-spike CD8 responses were favored while private and CD4 specificities went missing.

This clonotype was seen repeatedly, ten times or more. What it binds is not known. V was shortened by 2 bases and J by 0 bases, with 8 bases between the two germline ends. Per the germline V gene, CDR1 is SGDLS and CDR2 is YYNGEE. This CDR3 spans 14 amino acids. Unique molecular identifiers tagged individual cDNA molecules. TCRdb re-called the 5' RACE reads with MiXCR, one entry per CDR3 protein. The table includes roughly 80,000 distinct CDR3 sequences, 11% detected once. Sequenced here: whole blood, sampled at baseline. This TCR was sampled from an adult who was a healthcare worker with PCR-confirmed SARS-CoV-2 infection or an uninfected control (not recorded which). The chain couples TRBV9 to TRBJ1-1; D is ambiguous. In DNA form, the CDR3 reads TGTGCCAGCAGCGTGGGATACATGAACACTGAAGCTTTCTTT. Translating it yields CASSVGYMNTEAFF.